Sequencing of this TCR beta chain was carried out in a study of T cell responses to AZD1222 COVID-19 vaccine. Overall study findings and caveats: A mostly white British donor set with more females was recruited, and clonal diversity was possibly underestimated. The study found vaccine-associated CD4 TCRs spanning spike, dominant at 160-218 and 743-854.

TCRdb's copy holds only in-frame clones and misses some; the assay was immunoSEQ multiplex PCR. The sample gives roughly 150,000 clones, 84% of which show up once; over 4% is in the top ten. CDR3 length: 14 amino acids. CDR1 is LNHDA, CDR2 SQIVND, per germline (reference sequence). Trimming took off 2 bases at V and 3 bases at J, with 8 bases between the two ends. In the case of this clone: Its antigen is unidentified.

The sequence came from an adult in good health. The chain has TRBV19 and TRBJ1-3; D not resolved. Source: peripheral blood, taken on day 0 of AZD1222 vaccination. The CDR3 sequence is CASSIRADGNTIYF. The CDR3 region has the DNA TGTGCCAGTAGTATACGCGCAGATGGAAACACCATATATTTT.